The 29 T cell receptor beta chains in this list originate from one sample, sequenced in a study of OX40 agonist ivuxolimab in advanced cancers. Method: immunoSEQ multiplex PCR; TCRdb's copy keeps in-frame clones and lacks some. Here the sample spans more than 50,000 clones, 85% being singletons. The source was CD4+ or CD8+ T cells sorted from blood, collected in a trial of the OX40 agonist ivuxolimab. The receptor source for this set is an adult with an advanced solid tumor such as melanoma, head and neck, liver or kidney cancer.

The chain recombines TRBV28 with TRBJ1-5; TRBD1 matches 9 bases. The CDR3 loop spans 16 amino acids. Unmatched junction bases numbered 8, after V lost 4 bases and J lost 4 bases. In germline, CDR1 is MDHEN, CDR2 SYDVKM. The CDR3 nucleotides are TGTGCCAGCAGTTCCACCGGGACAGGGCTAAATCAGCCCCAGCATTTT. Protein sequence: CASSSTGTGLNQPQHF. The entire variable domain, with the rest obtained from reference TRBV28 and TRBJ1-5, is as follows: DVKVTQSSRYLVKRTGEKVFLECVQDMDHENMFWYRQDPGLGLRLIYFSYDVKMKEKGDIPEGYSVSREKKERFSLILESASTNQTSMYLCASSSTGTGLNQPQHFGDGTRLSIL.

This clone came up once. The chain links TRBV30 to TRBJ2-5; D might be TRBD1 (5 bases). Germline CDR1 is GTSNPN and CDR2 is SVGIG (reference sequence). V was pared by 3 bases and J by 5 bases, with 10 bases between. The CDR3 loop spans 12 amino acids. Written as DNA, the CDR3 is TGTGCCTGGAGGGGGCTAGGCGAGACCCAGTACTTC. Translation gives CAWRGLGETQYF. Looking up the rest from reference TRBV30 and TRBJ2-5 gives the full variable domain: SQTIHQWPATLVQPVGSPLSLECTVEGTSNPNLYWYRQAAGRGLQLLFYSVGIGQISSEVPQNLSASRPQDRQFILSSKKLLLSDSGFYLCAWRGLGETQYFGPGTRLLVL.

J is TRBJ1-5 and V is TRBV7-6, with 7 nucleotides matching TRBD1. The CDR3 has 15 residues. Germline V gives CDR1 SGHVS, CDR2 FNYEAQ. After removal of 1 base from V and 3 bases from J, the junction contained 3 bases not matched to a gene. In DNA, the CDR3 is TGTGCCAGCAGCTTAGGGCAGGGGGACAATCAGCCCCAGCATTTT. As protein: CASSLGQGDNQPQHF.

The rearrangement joins TRBV30 to TRBJ2-1; no firm D call. Trimming removed 0 bases at V and 0 bases at J, with 12 bases between. The length of the CDR3 is 16 residues. The germline V gene encodes CDR1 GTSNPN and CDR2 SVGIG (reference sequence). CDR3 bases: TGTGCCTGGAGTGTACGGATCCGAGGCTCCTACAATGAGCAGTTCTTC. This gives the protein CAWSVRIRGSYNEQFF.

This chain links TRBV5-1 with TRBJ2-3; 9 bases line up with TRBD2. Germline V gene sequence: CDR1 SGHRS, CDR2 YFSETQ. This CDR3 spans 17 amino acids. V shed 0 bases, J shed 4 bases, and the junction held 9 bases outside the gene matches. The CDR3 loop reads CASSLAGSGGRADTQYF. The CDR3 nucleotides are TGCGCCAGCAGCTTGGCGGGTAGCGGGGGAAGGGCAGATACGCAGTATTTT.

The chain employs TRBV28 and TRBJ2-7; D may correspond to TRBD1 or TRBD2 (5 bases each). V lost 6 bases and J 4 bases, leaving 19 bases between the germline ends. CDR3 length equals 15 residues. Germline V gives CDR1 MDHEN, CDR2 SYDVKM. The CDR3 DNA reads TGTGCCAGCAGACACCGGGACCTAACCCAGTACGAGCAGTACTTC. Its translation: CASRHRDLTQYEQYF.

The V gene is TRBV28, the J gene TRBJ1-1; TRBD1 matches 9 bases. This CDR3 is built from 13 residues. J was trimmed by 1 base and V by 6 bases; bases with no gene match: 0. Germline CDR1 reads MDHEN; CDR2 reads SYDVKM. CDR3 nucleotides: TGTGCCAGCAGGGGACAGGGGAACACTGAAGCTTTCTTT. Residues: CASRGQGNTEAFF.

The genes are TRBV9 and TRBJ2-1; the match to TRBD2 covers 12 bases. Germline CDR1 and CDR2: SGDLS and YYNGEE. The CDR3 spans 15 residues. J lost 8 bases, V lost 3 bases, and 6 bases had no gene match. The CDR3 DNA reads as TGTGCCAGCAGCGCCCTAGCGGGGGGGGTCCATGAGCAGTTCTTC. Protein product: CASSALAGGVHEQFF.

CDR3: CASSSGGETQYF. The DNA for the CDR3 is TGTGCCAGCAGCTCAGGCGGGGAGACCCAGTACTTC. The gene calls are TRBV7-3 and TRBJ2-5; the D gene is possibly TRBD2 (5 bases). V was shortened by 4 bases and J by 5 bases, with 8 bases between the two germline ends. CDR3 length: 12 residues. Germline V gives CDR1 SGHTA, CDR2 FQGTGA.

This clone was detected once. The chain couples TRBV19 to TRBJ1-2, with TRBD1 as a possible D gene (6 bases). This CDR3 region has 15 residues. Trimming removed 8 bases from V and 5 bases from J, with 21 bases in between. Germline V gives CDR1 LNHDA, CDR2 SQIVND (reference sequence). CDR3 loop: CASRWKAQGAYGYTF. In DNA, the CDR3 is TGTGCCAGTCGGTGGAAAGCACAGGGAGCATATGGCTACACCTTC.

The rearrangement joins TRBV5-6 to TRBJ2-7; 9 bases are shared with TRBD1. Germline CDR1 SGHDT, CDR2 YYEEEE. With V trimmed by 4 bases and J by 2 bases, 10 bases remained unmatched. This CDR3 has 16 residues. In DNA, the CDR3 is TGTGCCAGCAGCGCCCCGGAGGGGACAGGGACCTACGAGCAGTACTTC. Amino acid sequence: CASSAPEGTGTYEQYF.

The table lists this clone with a count of one. This rearrangement joins TRBV5-1 to TRBJ1-2; a possible D gene is TRBD1 (6 bases). Germline V gene data show CDR1 as SGHRS and CDR2 as YFSETQ. The germline V and J ends were trimmed by 4 bases and 5 bases, with 15 bases remaining between them. There are 14 residues in the CDR3. CDR3 sequence reads: CASSVPGTPYGYTF. DNA of the CDR3: TGCGCCAGCAGCGTACCCGGGACACCTTATGGCTACACCTTC.

The chain has TRBV2 and TRBJ2-1; D perhaps matches TRBD2 (6 bases). Germline V gives CDR1 SNHLY, CDR2 FYNNEI. The V end was cut by 3 bases, the J end by 0 bases, with 9 bases between. The CDR3 has 15 residues. The CDR3 coding sequence is TGTGCCAGCAGTGATAGCGGAGGCTCCTACAATGAGCAGTTCTTC. It yields the protein CASSDSGGSYNEQFF.

This clone occurred once. The V and J genes are TRBV18 and TRBJ1-1; 7 bases are shared with TRBD1. The germline CDR1 and CDR2 sequences are KGHSH and LQKENI. Trimming removed 6 bases from V and 2 bases from J; junction bases left unmatched: 9. This CDR3 has 15 residues. CDR3 loop: CASSPKTGLNTEAFF. CDR3 nucleotides: TGTGCCAGCTCTCCTAAGACAGGGCTCAACACTGAAGCTTTCTTT.

This chain links TRBV29-1 with TRBJ2-1; 7 bases line up with TRBD1. V was clipped by 2 bases and J by 6 bases; unmatched bases: 1. This CDR3 comprises 12 residues. The germline V gene encodes CDR1 SQVTM and CDR2 ANQGSEA. The CDR3 sequence: CSVERGLNEQFF. CDR3 nucleotide sequence: TGCAGCGTTGAAAGGGGGCTCAATGAGCAGTTCTTC.

V and J are TRBV29-1 and TRBJ2-1; D is possibly TRBD1 (6 bases). The CDR3 has 12 residues. CDR1 SQVTM and CDR2 ANQGSEA come from the germline V gene. Trimming stripped 5 bases from V and 7 bases from J, with 12 bases between. The CDR3 is CSVSRGGNEQFF. Written as DNA, the CDR3 is TGCAGCGTTTCCCGAGGGGGTAATGAGCAGTTCTTC.

The J gene is TRBJ1-3, the V gene TRBV7-2; D ambiguous. V was pared by 0 bases and J by 4 bases, with 10 bases between. This CDR3 comprises 15 residues. The germline V gene encodes CDR1 SGHTA and CDR2 FQGNSA. In nucleotides, the CDR3 is TGTGCCAGCAGCTTAGCGCCCGTATCCGGAAACACCATATATTTT. Protein sequence: CASSLAPVSGNTIYF. Looking up the rest from reference TRBV7-2 and TRBJ1-3 gives the full variable domain: GAGVSQSPSNKVTEKGKDVELRCDPISGHTALYWYRQSLGQGLEFLIYFQGNSAPDKSGLPSDRFSAERTGGSVSTLTIQRTQQEDSAVYLCASSLAPVSGNTIYFGEGSWLTVV.

V is TRBV27 and J is TRBJ1-2; TRBD1 might be the D (6 bases). This CDR3 spans 15 amino acids. CDR1 MNHEY and CDR2 SMNVEV come from the germline V gene (reference sequence). Trimming stripped 9 bases from V and 8 bases from J, with 25 bases between. The CDR3 bases are TGTGCCAGTACCCCCCGGGGACAAGGAGCCGGAGGCTACACCTTC. Translation gives CASTPRGQGAGGYTF.

The chain joins TRBV28 to TRBJ2-3, with unresolved D. In germline, CDR1 is MDHEN, CDR2 SYDVKM. This CDR3 is 13 amino acids long. The V gene lost 2 bases and the J gene lost 13 bases, with 16 bases spanning the gap. DNA of the CDR3: TGTGCCAGCAGTTTAGGGCTACGTCCGTTAGAGTATTTT. As protein: CASSLGLRPLEYF.

The chain combines TRBV7-9 with TRBJ2-5, with D maybe TRBD2 (6 bases). Trimming removed 5 bases from V and 4 bases from J, with 11 bases in between. Germline V gene lookup returns CDR1 SEHNR and CDR2 FQNEAQ (reference sequence). The CDR3 loop spans 13 amino acids. The CDR3 coding sequence is TGTGCCAGCAGCAGGGACTTCGTAGAGACCCAGTACTTC. Residues: CASSRDFVETQYF. The full variable domain, with the rest looked up from reference TRBV7-9 and TRBJ2-5, is DTGVSQNPRHKITKRGQNVTFRCDPISEHNRLYWYRQTLGQGPEFLTYFQNEAQLEKSRLLSDRFSAERPKGSFSTLEIQRTEQGDSAMYLCASSRDFVETQYFGPGTRLLVL.

The J gene is TRBJ2-5, the V gene TRBV18; unclear D gene. The V gene lost 3 bases and the J gene lost 2 bases, with 7 bases spanning the gap. The CDR3 runs to 13 residues. Germline loops: CDR1 KGHSH, CDR2 LQKENI. The CDR3 bases are TGTGCCAGCTCACCGAACAGACAAGAGACCCAGTACTTC. Translated: CASSPNRQETQYF.

This clone was seen a few times. The V gene is TRBV11-2, the J gene TRBJ1-4, with TRBD1 matching 7 bases. This CDR3 is built from 14 residues. Germline assignment: CDR1 SGHAT and CDR2 FQNNGV. The J segment lost 7 bases and the V segment lost 5 bases, leaving 7 bases of the junction unmatched. As DNA, the CDR3 is TGTGCCAGCAGCCGACAGGGTATTGGTGAAAAACTGTTTTTT. Protein: CASSRQGIGEKLFF.

The chain recombines TRBV19 with TRBJ1-5, with D perhaps matching TRBD1 (6 bases). Germline V gene data show CDR1 as LNHDA and CDR2 as SQIVND (reference sequence). The CDR3 contains 15 residues. Trimming shortened V by 8 bases and J by 6 bases, and 20 bases separated the two germline ends. CDR3 region: CASVPGTRGPQPQHF. CDR3 nucleotides: TGTGCCAGTGTCCCAGGGACCAGGGGACCTCAGCCCCAGCATTTT.

V gene TRBV19 combines with J gene TRBJ2-7; possibly TRBD1 for D (6 bases). Trimming took off 8 bases at V and 2 bases at J, with 19 bases between the two ends. Germline values: CDR1 LNHDA, CDR2 SQIVND (reference sequence). This CDR3 is 15 amino acids long. CDR3 amino acids: CASQSHRVGTYEQYF. The CDR3 region has the DNA TGTGCCAGTCAATCGCACAGGGTCGGGACCTACGAGCAGTACTTC.

As DNA, the CDR3 is TGTGCCAGCAGTCAGGTTGCCGGGCGAAACACTGAAGCTTTCTTT. Translation gives CASSQVAGRNTEAFF. This chain uses TRBV6-5 with TRBJ1-1; no reliable D call. The germline CDR1 and CDR2 sequences are MNHEY and SVGAGI. V lost 5 bases and J 2 bases, leaving 15 bases between the germline ends. CDR3 length: 15 amino acids.

The chain couples TRBV7-3 to TRBJ2-1; 7 bases are shared with TRBD2. With V trimmed by 6 bases and J by 8 bases, 13 bases remained unmatched. Germline CDR1 is SGHTA and CDR2 is FQGTGA. The CDR3 contains 15 residues. CDR3 bases: TGTGCCAGCAGTTTGGGGGGAGGGCCCCTCTATGAGCAGTTCTTC. Protein: CASSLGGGPLYEQFF.

Remarks on this clone: One end of the junction is discordant with germline, which a read error may explain. The rearrangement uses TRBV5-1 and TRBJ2-3, with 16 positions matching TRBD2. CDR1 is SGHRS, CDR2 YFSETQ, per germline. The length of the CDR3 is 16 residues. The CDR3, as DNA: TGCGCCAGCAGCGGGACTAGCGGGAGGGCCGGGGATACGCAATATTTT. Translating it yields CASSGTSGRAGDTQYF. Combining the CDR3 with reference TRBV5-1 and TRBJ2-3 gives the whole variable domain KAGVTQTPRYLIKTRGQQVTLSCSPISGHRSVSWYQQTPGQGLQFLFEYFSETQRNKGNFPGRFSGRQFSNSRSEMNVSTLELGDSALYLCASSGTSGRAGDTQYFGPGTRLTVL.

V gene TRBV25-1 combines with J gene TRBJ1-2; TRBD1 matches 7 bases. CDR3 length equals 16 residues. Trimming removed 1 base from V and 1 base from J; junction bases left unmatched: 6. CDR1 is MGHDK and CDR2 is SYGVNS in the germline V gene. CDR3 amino acids: CASSELGDSGNYGYTF. CDR3 nucleotide sequence: TGTGCCAGCAGTGAATTGGGGGACAGCGGTAACTATGGCTACACCTTC.

This chain connects TRBV11-3 to TRBJ2-1; 7 bases map to TRBD1. Germline values: CDR1 SGHNT, CDR2 YENEEA. This CDR3 contains 15 residues. The V gene end was trimmed by 1 base and the J gene end by 5 bases; junction bases not matched to a gene: 5. DNA for the CDR3: TGTGCCAGCAGCTTAGGAGGGGGCGAAGACAATGAGCAGTTCTTC. Translating gives CASSLGGGEDNEQFF.